The 2 T cell receptor beta chains reported below all come from one sample, sequenced in a study of blood T cell repertoires in COVID-19. Method: immunoSEQ multiplex PCR; TCRdb's copy keeps in-frame clones and lacks some. The sample contains around 57,000 clones, over 75% of which appear only once. The sequencing sample was made of peripheral blood. The receptors were sampled from a human donor in a cohort sampled during active COVID-19.

This chain connects TRBV5-4 to TRBJ2-3, with 8 bases aligning to TRBD2. CDR3 length: 15 amino acids. The trim removed 5 bases at V and 2 bases at J, leaving 7 bases unmatched. Germline CDR1 reads SGHNT; CDR2 reads YYREEE (reference sequence). The CDR3 sequence is CASRNAGGFTDTQYF. The CDR3 coding sequence is TGTGCCAGCAGGAACGCGGGGGGATTCACAGATACGCAGTATTTT. The whole variable domain, remainder taken from reference TRBV5-4 and TRBJ2-3, is ETGVTQSPTHLIKTRGQQVTLRCSSQSGHNTVSWYQQALGQGPQFIFQYYREEENGRGNFPPRFSGLQFPNYSSELNVNALELDDSALYLCASRNAGGFTDTQYFGPGTRLTVL.

This sequence joins TRBV3-1 (or the pseudogene TRBV3-2) and TRBJ1-2; 9 bases line up with TRBD1. This CDR3 is 13 amino acids long. Trimming took 5 bases from V and 8 from J; bases not matched to a gene: 6. The germline CDR1 and CDR2 sequences are LGHDT and YNNKEL (reference sequence). In nucleotides, the CDR3 is TGTGCCAGCAGCGGACGGACAGGGGACGGCTACACCTTC. It encodes CASSGRTGDGYTF.